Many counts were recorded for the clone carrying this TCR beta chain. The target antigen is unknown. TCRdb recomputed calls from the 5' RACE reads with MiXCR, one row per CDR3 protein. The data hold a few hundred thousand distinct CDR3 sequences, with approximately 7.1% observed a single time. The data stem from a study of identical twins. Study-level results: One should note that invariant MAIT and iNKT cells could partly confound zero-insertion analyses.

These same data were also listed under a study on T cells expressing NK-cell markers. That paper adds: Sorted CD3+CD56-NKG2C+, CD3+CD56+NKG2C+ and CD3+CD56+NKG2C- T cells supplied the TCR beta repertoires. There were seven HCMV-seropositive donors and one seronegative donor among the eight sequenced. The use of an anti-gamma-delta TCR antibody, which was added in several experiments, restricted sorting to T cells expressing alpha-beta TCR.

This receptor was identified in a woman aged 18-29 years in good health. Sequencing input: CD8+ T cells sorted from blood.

The CDR3 DNA sequence: TGTGCCAGCAGCCCCTACCTTGGACAGGTGGGTGGTGAGCAGTTCTTC. This gives the protein CASSPYLGQVGGEQFF. The V gene is TRBV7-9, the J gene TRBJ2-1, with 7 bases aligning to TRBD1. CDR1 and CDR2 (germline): SEHNR, FQNEAQ (reference sequence). The ends lost 5 bases at V and 9 bases at J; junction bases unmatched: 16. The CDR3 spans 16 residues.